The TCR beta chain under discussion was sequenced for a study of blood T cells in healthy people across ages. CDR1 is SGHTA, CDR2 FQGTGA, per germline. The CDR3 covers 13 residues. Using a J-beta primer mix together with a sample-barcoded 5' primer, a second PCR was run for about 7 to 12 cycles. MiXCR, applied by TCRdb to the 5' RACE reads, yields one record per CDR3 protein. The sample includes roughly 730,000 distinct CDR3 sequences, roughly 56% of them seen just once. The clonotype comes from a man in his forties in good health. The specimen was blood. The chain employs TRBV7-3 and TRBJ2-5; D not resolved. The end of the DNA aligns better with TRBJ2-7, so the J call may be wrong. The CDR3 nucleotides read TGTGCCAGCAGCTTAGAAAACCTTTCCGAGCAGTACTTC. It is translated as CASSLENLSEQYF.